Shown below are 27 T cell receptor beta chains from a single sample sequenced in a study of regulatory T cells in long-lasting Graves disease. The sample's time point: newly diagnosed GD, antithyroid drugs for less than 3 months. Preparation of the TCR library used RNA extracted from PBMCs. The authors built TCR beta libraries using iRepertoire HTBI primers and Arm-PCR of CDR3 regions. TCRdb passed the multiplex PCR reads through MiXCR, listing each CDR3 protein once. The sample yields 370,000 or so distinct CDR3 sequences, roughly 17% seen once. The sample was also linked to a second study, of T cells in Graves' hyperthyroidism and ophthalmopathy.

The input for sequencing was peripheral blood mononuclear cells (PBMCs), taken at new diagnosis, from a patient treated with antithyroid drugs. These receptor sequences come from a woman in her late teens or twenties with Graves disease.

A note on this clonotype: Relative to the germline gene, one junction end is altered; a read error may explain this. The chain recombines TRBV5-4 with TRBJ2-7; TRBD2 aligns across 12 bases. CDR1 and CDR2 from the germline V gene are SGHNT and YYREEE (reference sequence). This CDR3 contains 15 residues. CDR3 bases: TGTGCCAGCAGCTTCGGGACTAGCGGGCCCTACGAACAGTACTTC. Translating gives CASSFGTSGPYEQYF.

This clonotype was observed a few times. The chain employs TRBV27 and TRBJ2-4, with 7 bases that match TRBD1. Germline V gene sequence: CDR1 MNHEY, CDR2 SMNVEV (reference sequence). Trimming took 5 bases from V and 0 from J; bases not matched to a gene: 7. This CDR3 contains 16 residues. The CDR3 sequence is CASSIQGNLAKNIQYF. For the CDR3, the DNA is TGTGCCAGCAGTATACAGGGGAACTTAGCCAAAAACATTCAGTACTTC.

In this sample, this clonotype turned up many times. DNA for the CDR3: TGCAGTCGGGGGAGGGGGGGGGCGAATGAGCAGTTCTTC. It is translated as CSRGRGGANEQFF. V is TRBV20-1 and J is TRBJ2-1; D may be TRBD2 (7 bases). Germline CDR1 DFQATT, CDR2 SNEGSKA (reference sequence). The CDR3 has 13 amino acids. V was pared by 8 bases and J by 7 bases, with 18 bases between.

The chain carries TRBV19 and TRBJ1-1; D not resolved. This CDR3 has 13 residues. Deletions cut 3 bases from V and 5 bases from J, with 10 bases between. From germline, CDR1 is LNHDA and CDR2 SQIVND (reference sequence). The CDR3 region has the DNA TGTGCCAGTAGTATGAGGAGGGATACTGAAGCTTTCTTT. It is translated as CASSMRRDTEAFF.

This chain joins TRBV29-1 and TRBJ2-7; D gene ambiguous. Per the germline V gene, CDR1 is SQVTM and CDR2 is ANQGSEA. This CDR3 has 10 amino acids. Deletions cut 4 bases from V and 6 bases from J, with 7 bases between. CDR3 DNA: TGCAGCGTTGCTCAGTCCGAGCAGTACTTC. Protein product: CSVAQSEQYF.

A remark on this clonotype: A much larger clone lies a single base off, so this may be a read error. This CDR3 is CSARVGGQETQHF. Written as DNA, the CDR3 is TGCAGTGCTAGAGTGGGGGGTCAAGAGACCCAGCACTTC. J is TRBJ2-5 and V is TRBV20-1, with D possibly being TRBD2 (6 bases). This CDR3 contains 13 residues. CDR1 is DFQATT, CDR2 SNEGSKA, per germline (reference sequence).

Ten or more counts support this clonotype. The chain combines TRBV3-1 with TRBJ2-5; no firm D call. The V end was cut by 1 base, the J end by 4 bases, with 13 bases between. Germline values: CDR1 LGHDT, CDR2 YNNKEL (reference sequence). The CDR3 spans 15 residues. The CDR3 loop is CASSQGISGVETQYF. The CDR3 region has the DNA TGTGCCAGCAGCCAAGGGATTTCTGGAGTAGAGACCCAGTACTTC.

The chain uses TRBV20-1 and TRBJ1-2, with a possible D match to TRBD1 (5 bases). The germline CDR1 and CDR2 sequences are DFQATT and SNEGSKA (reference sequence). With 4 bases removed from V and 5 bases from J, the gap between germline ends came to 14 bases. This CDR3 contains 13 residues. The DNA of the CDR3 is TGCAGTGCTACCCCAGGGCCTAGATATGGCTACACCTTC. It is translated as CSATPGPRYGYTF.

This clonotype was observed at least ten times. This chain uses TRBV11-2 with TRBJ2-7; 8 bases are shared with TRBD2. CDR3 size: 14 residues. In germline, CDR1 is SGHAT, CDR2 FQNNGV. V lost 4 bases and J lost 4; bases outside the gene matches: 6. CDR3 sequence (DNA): TGTGCCAGCAGCTCCGGGAGGGCCGCGTACGAGCAGTACTTC. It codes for CASSSGRAAYEQYF.

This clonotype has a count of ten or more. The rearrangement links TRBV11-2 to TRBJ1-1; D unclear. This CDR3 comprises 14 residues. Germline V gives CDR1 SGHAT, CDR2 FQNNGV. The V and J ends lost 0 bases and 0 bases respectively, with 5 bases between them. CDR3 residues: CASSLDGVNTEAFF. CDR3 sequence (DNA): TGTGCCAGCAGCTTAGACGGCGTGAACACTGAAGCTTTCTTT.

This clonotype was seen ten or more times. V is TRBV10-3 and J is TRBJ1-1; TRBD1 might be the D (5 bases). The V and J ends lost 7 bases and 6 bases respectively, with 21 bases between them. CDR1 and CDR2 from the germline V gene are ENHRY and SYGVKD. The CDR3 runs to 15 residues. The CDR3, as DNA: TGTGCCATCACTGGGGGGATAGGGATAACGGCTGAAGCTTTCTTT. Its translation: CAITGGIGITAEAFF.

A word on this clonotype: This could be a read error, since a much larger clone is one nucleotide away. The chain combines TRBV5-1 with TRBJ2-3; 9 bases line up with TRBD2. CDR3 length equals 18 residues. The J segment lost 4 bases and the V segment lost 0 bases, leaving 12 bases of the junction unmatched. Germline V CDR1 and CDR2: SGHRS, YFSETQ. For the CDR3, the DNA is TGCGCCAGCAGCTTGGGCCTAGCGGGGCTCGGGGAGTCAGATACGCAGTATTTT. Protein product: CASSLGLAGLGESDTQYF.

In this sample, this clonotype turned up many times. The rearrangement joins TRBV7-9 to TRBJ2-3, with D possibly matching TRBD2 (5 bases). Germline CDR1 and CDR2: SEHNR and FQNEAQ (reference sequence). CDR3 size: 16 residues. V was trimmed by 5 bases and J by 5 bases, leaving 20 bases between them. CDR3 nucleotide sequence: TGTGCCAGCAGCCTACCCCCCGGGGTTGTGATAGATACGCAGTATTTT. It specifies CASSLPPGVVIDTQYF.

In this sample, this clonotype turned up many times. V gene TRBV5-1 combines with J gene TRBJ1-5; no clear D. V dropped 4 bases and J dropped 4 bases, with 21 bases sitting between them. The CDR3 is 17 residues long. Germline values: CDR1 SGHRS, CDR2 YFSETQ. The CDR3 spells CASSPGEGKGRNQPQHF. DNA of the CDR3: TGCGCCAGCAGCCCCGGGGAAGGGAAGGGAAGGAATCAGCCCCAGCATTTT.

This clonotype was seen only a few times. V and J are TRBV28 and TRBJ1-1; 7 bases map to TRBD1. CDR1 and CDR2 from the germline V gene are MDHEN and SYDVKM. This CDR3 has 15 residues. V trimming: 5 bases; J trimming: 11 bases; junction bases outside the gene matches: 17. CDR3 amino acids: CASSNTWGTAPGAFF. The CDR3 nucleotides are TGTGCCAGCAGTAATACATGGGGGACAGCCCCGGGGGCTTTCTTT.

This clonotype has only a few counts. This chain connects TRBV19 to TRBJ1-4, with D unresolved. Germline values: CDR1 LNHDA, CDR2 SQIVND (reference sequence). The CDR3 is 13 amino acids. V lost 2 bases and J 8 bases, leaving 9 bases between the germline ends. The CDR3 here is CASSISALEKLFF. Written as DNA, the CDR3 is TGTGCCAGTAGTATATCGGCATTAGAAAAACTGTTTTTT.

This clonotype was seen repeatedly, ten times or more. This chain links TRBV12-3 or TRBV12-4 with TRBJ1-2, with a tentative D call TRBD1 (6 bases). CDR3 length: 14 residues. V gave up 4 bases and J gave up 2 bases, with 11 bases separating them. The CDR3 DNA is TGTGCCAGCAGTTGGGGGGCAGCCAACTATGGCTACACCTTC. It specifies CASSWGAANYGYTF.

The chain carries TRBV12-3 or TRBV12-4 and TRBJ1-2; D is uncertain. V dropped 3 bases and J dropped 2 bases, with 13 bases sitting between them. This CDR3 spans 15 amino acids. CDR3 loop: CASSFGGVTNYGYTF. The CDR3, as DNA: TGTGCCAGCAGTTTCGGAGGAGTTACCAACTATGGCTACACCTTC.

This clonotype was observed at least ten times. The CDR3 is CATSTSGVDTQYF. DNA for the CDR3: TGTGCCACCTCAACTAGCGGAGTAGATACGCAGTATTTT. The chain carries TRBV10-3 and TRBJ2-3, with 8 bases aligning to TRBD2. The CDR3 is 13 amino acids. CDR1 ENHRY and CDR2 SYGVKD come from the germline V gene. The trim removed 10 bases at V and 5 bases at J, leaving 8 bases unmatched.

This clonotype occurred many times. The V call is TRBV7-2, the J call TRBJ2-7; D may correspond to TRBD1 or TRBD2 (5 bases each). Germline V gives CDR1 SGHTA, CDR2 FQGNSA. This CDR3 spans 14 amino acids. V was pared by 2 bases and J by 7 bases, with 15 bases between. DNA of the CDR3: TGTGCCAGCAGCTTAACCGGGACGGTCGGGGAGCAGTACTTC. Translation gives CASSLTGTVGEQYF.

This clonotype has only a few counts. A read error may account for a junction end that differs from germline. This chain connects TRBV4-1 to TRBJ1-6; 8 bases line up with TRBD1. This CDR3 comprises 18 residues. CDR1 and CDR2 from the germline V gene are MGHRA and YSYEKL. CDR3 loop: CASSAEPRGQGHNSPLHF. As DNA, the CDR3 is TGTGCCAGCAGCGCTGAACCCCGAGGACAGGGACATAATTCACCCCTCCACTTT.

CDR3 sequence: CASSLPGLASAKNIQYF. DNA of the CDR3: TGTGCCAGCAGCTTACCCGGACTCGCCTCGGCCAAAAACATTCAGTACTTC. This chain connects TRBV5-8 to TRBJ2-4, with D tentatively TRBD2 (5 bases). The CDR3 length is 17 residues. The V end lost 2 bases, the J end lost 1 base, and 16 bases lay between the germline ends. Looked up from germline, CDR1 is SGHTS and CDR2 is YDEGEE.

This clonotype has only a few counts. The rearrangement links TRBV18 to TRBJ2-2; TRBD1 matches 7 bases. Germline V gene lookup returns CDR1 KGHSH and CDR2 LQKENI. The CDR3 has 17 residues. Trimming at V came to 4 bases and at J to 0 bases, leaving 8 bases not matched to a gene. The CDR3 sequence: CASSLGTVFANTGELFF. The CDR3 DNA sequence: TGTGCCAGCTCACTTGGGACAGTCTTCGCGAACACCGGGGAGCTGTTTTTT.

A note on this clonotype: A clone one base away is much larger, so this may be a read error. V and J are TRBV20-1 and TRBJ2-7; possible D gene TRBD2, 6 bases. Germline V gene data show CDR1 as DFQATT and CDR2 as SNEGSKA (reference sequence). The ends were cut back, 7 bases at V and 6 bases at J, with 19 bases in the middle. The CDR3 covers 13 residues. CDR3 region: CSVPRTMGSEQYF. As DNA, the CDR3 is TGCAGTGTGCCTCGGACTATGGGAAGCGAGCAGTACTTC.

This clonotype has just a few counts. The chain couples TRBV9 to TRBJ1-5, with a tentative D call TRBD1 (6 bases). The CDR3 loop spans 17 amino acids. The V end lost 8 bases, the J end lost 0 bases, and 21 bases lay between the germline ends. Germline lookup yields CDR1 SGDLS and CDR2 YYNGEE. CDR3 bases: TGTGCCAGGGGACCGGGGGGCAGACAGAATAGCAATCAGCCCCAGCATTTT. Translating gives CARGPGGRQNSNQPQHF.

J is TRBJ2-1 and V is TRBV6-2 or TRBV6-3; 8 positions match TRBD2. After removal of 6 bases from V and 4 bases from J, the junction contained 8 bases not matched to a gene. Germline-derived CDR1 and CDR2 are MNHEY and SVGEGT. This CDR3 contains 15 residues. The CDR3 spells CASRLGGAYYNEQFF. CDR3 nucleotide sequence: TGTGCCAGCAGACTCGGGGGGGCCTATTACAATGAGCAGTTCTTC.

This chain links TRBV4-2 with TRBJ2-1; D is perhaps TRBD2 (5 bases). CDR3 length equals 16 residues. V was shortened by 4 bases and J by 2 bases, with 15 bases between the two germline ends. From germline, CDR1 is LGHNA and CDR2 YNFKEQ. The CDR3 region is CASSPPGSATYNEQFF. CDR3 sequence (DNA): TGTGCCAGCAGCCCGCCGGGTAGCGCGACCTACAATGAGCAGTTCTTC.